Presented here are 17 T cell receptor beta chains from one specimen sequenced in a study of blood T cells in healthy people across ages. Next came a second PCR, run for about 7 to 12 cycles, which used a sample-barcoded 5' primer along with a J-beta primer mix. TCRdb re-derived calls from the 5' RACE reads in MiXCR, one entry per CDR3 protein. The sample holds 1 million to 1.2 million distinct CDR3 sequences; under 40% are singletons and the top ten take less than 15%. The sequencing sample was made of blood. Receptors were obtained from a man between 18 and 35 years old in good health.

The sample holds a few counts of this clonotype. CDR3 sequence: CASGTLKDTQYF. CDR3 DNA: TGTGCCAGCGGGACGTTAAAAGATACGCAGTATTTT. This rearrangement joins TRBV6-2 or TRBV6-3 to TRBJ2-3; D could derive from TRBD1 or TRBD2 (5 bases each). V shed 8 bases and J shed 5 bases, with 11 bases lying between them. CDR1 is MNHEY, CDR2 SVGEGT, per germline. The CDR3 length is 12 residues.

The chain links TRBV12-3 or TRBV12-4 to TRBJ2-7; perhaps TRBD1 as D (6 bases). The end of the DNA aligns better with TRBJ2-5, so the J call may be wrong. This CDR3 is built from 13 residues. DNA of the CDR3: TGTGCCAGCAGTGTGGACAGTCGGGAGACCCAGTACTTC. Translated: CASSVDSRETQYF.

As to this clonotype: A junction boundary mismatches the germline segment, possibly from a read error. V usage is TRBV25-1 and J usage is TRBJ2-3; a possible D gene is TRBD1 (6 bases). Per germline, CDR1 MGHDK and CDR2 SYGVNS. The CDR3 has 16 residues. CDR3 sequence: CASSEYPSGATDTQYF. The CDR3 nucleotides read TGTGCTAGCAGTGAATACCCCTCAGGGGCCACAGATACGCAGTATTTT.

The chain links TRBV5-4 to TRBJ2-7; D might be TRBD1 (5 bases). CDR3 length: 13 residues. Deletions cut 5 bases from V and 5 bases from J, with 14 bases between. The germline V gene has CDR1 SGHNT and CDR2 YYREEE (reference sequence). CDR3 sequence reads: CASRTQGINEQYF. Written as DNA, the CDR3 is TGTGCCAGCAGGACGCAGGGTATCAACGAGCAGTACTTC.

A few counts support this clonotype. The J gene is TRBJ1-4, the V gene TRBV12-3 or TRBV12-4; D perhaps matches TRBD1 (6 bases). CDR3 length: 15 residues. Deletions cut 10 bases from V and 0 bases from J, with 15 bases between. CDR3 in amino acids: CATSDSRATNEKLFF. CDR3 sequence (DNA): TGTGCCACCTCGGACAGTAGGGCAACTAATGAAAAACTGTTTTTT.

The rearrangement links TRBV20-1 to TRBJ1-2; D perhaps matches TRBD1 (5 bases). The germline gives CDR1 DFQATT, CDR2 SNEGSKA (reference sequence). V lost 5 bases and J 8 bases, leaving 15 bases between the germline ends. The CDR3 runs to 12 residues. In nucleotides, the CDR3 is TGCAGTGCTGGGTTCTTACAGGTCGGCTACACCTTC. This sequence encodes CSAGFLQVGYTF.

This clonotype appeared a few times. CDR3 protein: CASSRGAGETQYF. The CDR3 nucleotides read TGTGCCAGCAGCCGGGGGGCAGGCGAGACCCAGTACTTC. This chain connects TRBV7-6 to TRBJ2-5; tentative D call: TRBD2 (7 bases). Germline V CDR1 and CDR2: SGHVS, FNYEAQ. CDR3 size: 13 residues. V shed 5 bases and J shed 5 bases, with 12 bases lying between them.

The gene calls are TRBV28 and TRBJ2-3; D assignment may be TRBD1 or TRBD2 (5 bases each). Germline values: CDR1 MDHEN, CDR2 SYDVKM. V lost 1 base, J lost 1 base, and 12 bases lay in between. CDR3 size: 16 residues. CDR3 in DNA: TGTGCCAGCAGTTTATCCCACCAGGGAGGCACAGATACGCAGTATTTT. Protein sequence: CASSLSHQGGTDTQYF.

The J gene is TRBJ2-3, the V gene TRBV20-1, with D possibly TRBD2 on 5 matching bases. V lost 3 bases to trimming and J lost 1 base, with 14 bases between them. The CDR3 contains 15 residues. Germline V gives CDR1 DFQATT, CDR2 SNEGSKA (reference sequence). The CDR3 DNA is TGCAGTGCTAGTATAGCGAGGTGGGGCACAGATACGCAGTATTTT. Encoded protein: CSASIARWGTDTQYF.

The genes are TRBV9 and TRBJ2-3; maybe TRBD2 (5 bases). Trimming removed 3 bases from V and 5 bases from J, with 19 bases in between. Germline V lookup: CDR1 SGDLS, CDR2 YYNGEE. The CDR3 covers 16 residues. The CDR3 DNA reads as TGTGCCAGCAGCGAGCGACGGGGATCGTGGGTAGATACGCAGTATTTT. Protein: CASSERRGSWVDTQYF.

The J gene is TRBJ1-1, the V gene TRBV10-3, with D possibly TRBD1 on 6 matching bases. This CDR3 region has 14 residues. V lost 7 bases and J lost 4, with 16 bases in between. The germline CDR1 and CDR2 sequences are ENHRY and SYGVKD. Here the CDR3 reads CAIIDPGGTTEAFF. In nucleotides, the CDR3 is TGTGCCATCATCGACCCGGGGGGCACCACTGAAGCTTTCTTT.

This clonotype was observed a few times. This chain uses TRBV7-2 with TRBJ2-1, with a tentative D call TRBD1 (6 bases). Trimming shortened V by 5 bases and J by 12 bases, and 14 bases separated the two germline ends. This CDR3 has 12 residues. The germline V gene encodes CDR1 SGHTA and CDR2 FQGNSA. CDR3 in amino acids: CASSLTGSLQFF. The CDR3 DNA sequence: TGTGCCAGCAGCCTCACAGGGTCCCTGCAGTTCTTC.

The gene calls are TRBV28 and TRBJ1-5, with no clear D. Germline lookup yields CDR1 MDHEN and CDR2 SYDVKM. This CDR3 region has 14 residues. The V and J ends lost 4 bases and 3 bases respectively, with 10 bases between them. The CDR3 DNA reads TGTGCCAGCAGTTCGACCGCCACCAATCAGCCCCAGCATTTT. Translated: CASSSTATNQPQHF. The full variable domain, in which reference TRBV28 and TRBJ1-5 provide the parts outside the CDR3, is DVKVTQSSRYLVKRTGEKVFLECVQDMDHENMFWYRQDPGLGLRLIYFSYDVKMKEKGDIPEGYSVSREKKERFSLILESASTNQTSMYLCASSSTATNQPQHFGDGTRLSIL.

As regards this clonotype: Since a much larger clone is just one base distant, this may be a read error. The V gene is TRBV9, the J gene TRBJ1-4; D remains unclear. Germline CDR1 reads SGDLS; CDR2 reads YYNGEE. V lost 6 bases to trimming and J lost 0 bases, with 9 bases between them. This CDR3 comprises 14 residues. The CDR3 DNA reads TGTGCCAGCACCCACGGGGCAACTAATGAAAAACTGTTTTTT. Protein: CASTHGATNEKLFF.

This clonotype showed up just a few times. The genes are TRBV7-9 and TRBJ2-4, with D maybe TRBD1 (5 bases). Trimming pared 4 bases from V and 15 bases from J, leaving 16 bases between. The CDR3 runs to 12 residues. Germline V gene sequence: CDR1 SEHNR, CDR2 FQNEAQ (reference sequence). CDR3 sequence reads: CASSSYDRFLYF. Written as DNA, the CDR3 is TGTGCCAGCAGCTCTTATGACAGATTCTTGTACTTC.

This clonotype was seen more than once but under ten times. V usage is TRBV11-2 and J usage is TRBJ2-1; 12 bases agree with TRBD1. Losses at the gene ends were 5 bases for V and 8 bases for J; bases not matched to a gene: 13. From germline, CDR1 is SGHAT and CDR2 FQNNGV. The length of the CDR3 is 17 residues. CDR3 residues: CASSEIIRGQGADEQFF. CDR3 coding DNA: TGTGCCAGCAGCGAGATCATCAGGGGACAGGGGGCGGATGAGCAGTTCTTC.

A word on this clonotype: At one end the junction does not follow the germline gene, possibly because of a read error. The chain combines TRBV6-5 with TRBJ2-5; 7 nucleotides line up with TRBD1. Germline loops: CDR1 MNHEY, CDR2 SVGAGI. The CDR3 runs to 16 residues. The CDR3 reads CAGSFSGQGEQETQYF. The DNA for the CDR3 is TGTGCCGGCAGTTTCTCTGGGCAGGGGGAACAAGAGACCCAGTACTTC.